This is a list of T cell receptor beta chains from one sample in a study of blood T cell repertoires in COVID-19. Profiled with immunoSEQ multiplex PCR; TCRdb holds only in-frame clones, not every one. The table has 95,000 to 110,000 clones, 80% to 85% seen once. The sequenced sample was peripheral blood. These receptors were taken from a human donor in a cohort sampled during active COVID-19. Each CDR3 is given with its conserved first and last residue. Each record gives: J gene, CDR3 length, clone size, D gene, V gene, CDR3 protein, CDR3 DNA. The D gene is left open where the match is weak. Expanded clones are given a class, and other clones once, few, many or no size at all.

J: TRBJ2-5; length: 12; size: .; D: .; V: TRBV20-1; CDR3: CSASRGGETQYF; DNA: TGCAGTGCTAGTAGGGGTGGGGAGACCCAGTACTTC
J: TRBJ1-1; length: 15; size: .; D: TRBD1; V: TRBV19; CDR3: CASSLLRQGNTEAFF; DNA: TGTGCCAGTAGCCTATTAAGACAGGGCAACACTGAAGCTTTCTTT
J: TRBJ2-1; length: 13; size: once; D: .; V: TRBV27; CDR3: CASSREGEGEQFF; DNA: TGTGCCAGCAGTCGTGAAGGAGAGGGTGAGCAGTTCTTC
J: TRBJ2-6; length: 15; size: .; D: .; V: TRBV10-3; CDR3: CAIRDLTQGANVLTF; DNA: TGTGCCATCAGGGATTTGACTCAGGGGGCCAACGTCCTGACTTTC
J: TRBJ2-5; length: 16; size: .; D: TRBD2; V: TRBV7-2; CDR3: CASSLGTSGIWETQYF; DNA: TGTGCCAGCAGCTTAGGGACTAGCGGGATTTGGGAGACCCAGTACTTC
J: TRBJ1-5; length: 13; size: .; D: .; V: TRBV30; CDR3: CAWSGGVWQPQHF; DNA: TGTGCCTGGAGTGGGGGGGTTTGGCAGCCCCAGCATTTT
J: TRBJ1-1; length: 15; size: .; D: TRBD1; V: TRBV3-1/TRBV3-2; CDR3: CASSQDSRGTAEAFF; DNA: TGTGCCAGCAGCCAAGACTCGAGGGGGACAGCTGAAGCTTTCTTT
J: TRBJ2-1; length: 15; size: .; D: TRBD1; V: TRBV19; CDR3: CASSQTGAQYNEQFF; DNA: TGTGCCAGTAGTCAGACAGGGGCCCAATACAATGAGCAGTTCTTC
J: TRBJ1-1; length: 16; size: once; D: TRBD1; V: TRBV27; CDR3: CASRKTRGAESTEAFF; DNA: TGTGCCAGCAGAAAGACCAGGGGGGCGGAGAGCACTGAAGCTTTCTTT
J: TRBJ2-2; length: 14; size: .; D: TRBD2; V: TRBV28; CDR3: CASSLAGGTGELFF; DNA: TGTGCCAGCAGTTTAGCGGGAGGTACCGGGGAGCTGTTTTTT
J: TRBJ2-1; length: 15; size: .; D: TRBD2; V: TRBV9; CDR3: CASSVEAGAYNEQFF; DNA: TGTGCCAGCAGCGTAGAGGCGGGAGCATACAATGAGCAGTTCTTC
J: TRBJ1-1; length: 16; size: .; D: .; V: TRBV27; CDR3: CASSLFATELNTEAFF; DNA: TGTGCCAGCAGTTTATTCGCGACTGAATTGAACACTGAAGCTTTCTTT
J: TRBJ2-7; length: 15; size: .; D: TRBD2; V: TRBV27; CDR3: CASSFSASGSGEQYF; DNA: TGTGCCAGCAGTTTTTCAGCTAGCGGGTCGGGGGAGCAGTACTTC
J: TRBJ2-3; length: 15; size: .; D: .; V: TRBV5-1; CDR3: CASSLDGSSTDTQYF; DNA: TGCGCCAGCAGCTTGGATGGGAGTAGCACAGATACGCAGTATTTT
J: TRBJ1-3; length: 16; size: few; D: .; V: TRBV3-1/TRBV3-2; CDR3: CASSQVPARTGNTIYF; DNA: TGTGCCAGCAGCCAAGTCCCAGCGCGAACGGGAAACACCATATATTTT
J: TRBJ2-1; length: 17; size: .; D: TRBD2; V: TRBV27; CDR3: CASSPGTSGTGGNEQFF; DNA: TGTGCCAGCAGTCCAGGGACTAGCGGGACGGGGGGGAATGAGCAGTTCTTC
J: TRBJ1-6; length: 20; size: .; D: TRBD1; V: TRBV6-4; CDR3: CASSGPLDAGTGSGNSPLHF; DNA: TGTGCCAGCAGTGGCCCACTCGACGCCGGGACAGGGAGCGGTAATTCACCCCTCCACTTT
J: TRBJ2-1; length: 16; size: few; D: TRBD2; V: TRBV5-1; CDR3: CASSLTSGLPHNEQFF; DNA: TGCGCCAGCAGCCTGACTAGCGGCCTACCCCACAATGAGCAGTTCTTC
J: TRBJ2-1; length: 14; size: .; D: .; V: TRBV18; CDR3: CASSPPGTYNEQFF; DNA: TGTGCCAGCTCACCACCGGGCACCTACAATGAGCAGTTCTTC
J: TRBJ2-1; length: 14; size: few; D: .; V: TRBV19; CDR3: CASSRRVSSREQFF; DNA: TGTGCCAGTAGTCGCCGGGTCAGCTCGCGAGAGCAGTTCTTC
J: TRBJ2-1; length: 16; size: .; D: TRBD2; V: TRBV6-2/TRBV6-3; CDR3: CASSWRLAGVYNEQFF; DNA: TGTGCCAGCAGTTGGCGACTAGCGGGGGTCTACAATGAGCAGTTCTTC
J: TRBJ2-2; length: 15; size: few; D: .; V: TRBV7-6; CDR3: CASSLMAANTGELFF; DNA: TGTGCCAGCAGCTTAATGGCGGCAAACACCGGGGAGCTGTTTTTT
J: TRBJ2-1; length: 15; size: .; D: TRBD2; V: TRBV5-8; CDR3: CASSAVGRAYNEQFF; DNA: TGTGCCAGCAGCGCGGTCGGGAGGGCCTACAATGAGCAGTTCTTC
J: TRBJ1-2; length: 12; size: .; D: .; V: TRBV12-3/TRBV12-4; CDR3: CASRTQGRGYTF; DNA: TGTGCCAGCAGAACACAGGGTAGGGGCTACACCTTC
J: TRBJ1-1; length: 17; size: .; D: .; V: TRBV27; CDR3: CASSLPGTGRWNTEAFF; DNA: TGTGCCAGCAGCCTCCCGGGTACCGGGAGGTGGAACACTGAAGCTTTCTTT
J: TRBJ2-1; length: 13; size: .; D: .; V: TRBV20-1; CDR3: CSASGGPGNEQFF; DNA: TGCAGTGCTAGTGGCGGTCCAGGGAATGAGCAGTTCTTC
J: TRBJ2-1; length: 15; size: .; D: .; V: TRBV10-2; CDR3: CASSESSGSYNEQFF; DNA: TGCGCCAGCAGTGAGTCAAGCGGCTCCTACAATGAGCAGTTCTTC
J: TRBJ2-2; length: 18; size: .; D: TRBD2; V: TRBV7-2; CDR3: CASSSGTSGRASGGELFF; DNA: TGTGCCAGCAGCTCCGGGACTAGCGGGAGGGCCTCGGGCGGGGAGCTGTTTTTT
J: TRBJ2-7; length: 12; size: .; D: .; V: TRBV6-6; CDR3: CASSAGLYEQYF; DNA: TGTGCCAGCAGTGCAGGGCTCTACGAGCAGTACTTC
J: TRBJ1-4; length: 15; size: .; D: .; V: TRBV19; CDR3: CASSMTGLANEKLFF; DNA: TGTGCCAGTAGTATGACAGGACTGGCTAATGAAAAACTGTTTTTT
J: TRBJ1-5; length: 15; size: .; D: .; V: TRBV6-5; CDR3: CASSYSFSSNQPQHF; DNA: TGTGCCAGCAGCTACAGCTTTAGCAGCAATCAGCCCCAGCATTTT
J: TRBJ1-6; length: 14; size: .; D: .; V: TRBV30; CDR3: CAWSGDTDNSPLHF; DNA: TGTGCCTGGAGCGGGGACACCGATAATTCACCCCTCCACTTT
J: TRBJ1-1; length: 15; size: .; D: TRBD1; V: TRBV11-2; CDR3: CASSRTGGKNTEAFF; DNA: TGTGCCAGCAGCCGGACAGGGGGCAAGAACACTGAAGCTTTCTTT
J: TRBJ1-2; length: 15; size: once; D: TRBD1; V: TRBV28; CDR3: CASSISQGKGSGYTF; DNA: TGTGCCAGCAGTATCTCACAGGGGAAGGGCTCTGGCTACACCTTC
J: TRBJ2-2; length: 15; size: many; D: TRBD2; V: TRBV7-3; CDR3: CASSLTSGSTGELFF; DNA: TGTGCCAGCAGCTTAACTAGCGGGAGCACCGGGGAGCTGTTTTTT
J: TRBJ2-7; length: 16; size: .; D: .; V: TRBV12-5; CDR3: CASGPRGTMKSYEQYF; DNA: TGTGCTAGTGGTCCAAGAGGAACAATGAAATCCTACGAGCAGTACTTC